Following are 22 T cell receptor beta chains from one sample sequenced in a study of shared clonotypes between healthy human individuals. CD45RO-negative, CCR7-positively selected cells formed the naive CD8 fraction, excluding terminally differentiated effector memory CD45RA+ cells. Sequencing was performed with immunoSEQ multiplex PCR; in TCRdb, only in-frame clones are kept and a portion is missing. The table lists 2 million to 2.5 million clones, 85% to 95% of them singletons. Material for sequencing was naive CD8+ T cells from PBMCs. The source of these receptors is a man aged 18 to 29 in good health. Some clones in this sample may be carry-over from other donors' samples.

This rearrangement joins TRBV29-1 to TRBJ1-5; D is ambiguous. The CDR3 has 14 amino acids. V lost 8 bases and J lost 1, with 15 bases in between. Germline V gives CDR1 SQVTM, CDR2 ANQGSEA. CDR3: CSFCDGPSNQPQHF. The CDR3 DNA is TGCAGCTTTTGTGATGGGCCCAGCAATCAGCCCCAGCATTTT.

The rearrangement joins TRBV10-2 to TRBJ1-5, with D tentatively TRBD1 (6 bases). CDR1 is WSHSY, CDR2 SAAADI, per germline. CDR3 length equals 13 residues. V was shortened by 8 bases and J by 5 bases, with 13 bases between the two germline ends. CDR3 amino acids: CASGGGLYQPQHF. CDR3 nucleotide sequence: TGCGCCAGCGGTGGGGGGCTCTATCAGCCCCAGCATTTT.

The rearrangement uses TRBV10-3 and TRBJ2-7; D uncertain. Germline V gene lookup returns CDR1 ENHRY and CDR2 SYGVKD. CDR3 length: 14 residues. Trimming removed 3 bases from V and 3 bases from J, with 12 bases in between. CDR3 nucleotides: TGTGCCATCAGTGAACGAGGACCAGGCTACGAGCAGTACTTC. Encoded protein: CAISERGPGYEQYF.

The V and J genes are TRBV27 and TRBJ2-7; TRBD1 might be the D (5 bases). Trimming left V 5 bases short and J 2 bases short, with 13 bases between. CDR1 MNHEY and CDR2 SMNVEV come from the germline V gene (reference sequence). This CDR3 comprises 14 residues. The DNA for the CDR3 is TGTGCCAGCAGTCCCCTCACACAGGCCTACGAGCAGTACTTC. This encodes CASSPLTQAYEQYF.

CDR3 bases: TGTGCCATCAAAAACCAGGGGGCCCCCTACGAGCAGTACTTC. Its translation is CAIKNQGAPYEQYF. The chain uses TRBV10-3 and TRBJ2-7, with TRBD1 matching over 8 bases. V shed 7 bases and J 2 bases; nucleotides not matched to a gene: 7. CDR3 length: 14 residues. Germline V gives CDR1 ENHRY, CDR2 SYGVKD.

This chain links TRBV27 with TRBJ2-7, with TRBD1 matching over 12 bases. CDR1 and CDR2 from the germline V gene are MNHEY and SMNVEV (reference sequence). This CDR3 comprises 16 residues. Trimming cost V 5 bases and J 1 base; bases outside gene matches: 6. The CDR3 nucleotides read TGTGCCAGCAGTGGACCGGGACAGGGGGCTTCCTACGAGCAGTACTTC. Protein: CASSGPGQGASYEQYF.

The V and J genes are TRBV30 and TRBJ2-5; 9 positions match TRBD1. The germline V gene encodes CDR1 GTSNPN and CDR2 SVGIG (reference sequence). This CDR3 has 14 amino acids. With 0 bases clipped from V and 5 bases from J, the junction kept 4 bases outside the gene matches. This chain's CDR3 is CAWSVYRGRETQYF. In DNA, the CDR3 is TGTGCCTGGAGTGTTTACAGGGGGCGGGAGACCCAGTACTTC.

The sample holds a few counts of this clone. V gene TRBV19 combines with J gene TRBJ1-5; D might be TRBD1 (6 bases). The CDR3 runs to 13 residues. From germline, CDR1 is LNHDA and CDR2 SQIVND (reference sequence). With 9 bases removed from V and 2 bases from J, the gap between germline ends came to 11 bases. This chain's CDR3 is CASRDIGNQPQHF. CDR3 bases: TGTGCCAGCCGGGACATCGGCAATCAGCCCCAGCATTTT.

This rearrangement joins TRBV27 to TRBJ2-1; 8 bases are a match to TRBD2. The junction had 4 bases not matched to a gene; V was cut back by 2 bases and J by 4 bases. The CDR3 has 15 residues. Germline CDR1 reads MNHEY; CDR2 reads SMNVEV (reference sequence). The DNA of the CDR3 is TGTGCCAGCAGTTTAGGAGCGGGAGAGTACAATGAGCAGTTCTTC. Its translation: CASSLGAGEYNEQFF.

The rearrangement uses TRBV6-5 and TRBJ2-2; a possible D gene is TRBD1 (5 bases). Trimming shortened V by 6 bases and J by 7 bases, and 12 bases separated the two germline ends. The CDR3 has 13 amino acids. Germline CDR1 reads MNHEY; CDR2 reads SVGAGI. The chain's CDR3 is CASSRALGGELFF. Here the CDR3 DNA reads TGTGCCAGCAGCAGGGCGTTGGGCGGGGAGCTGTTTTTT.

This chain connects TRBV9 to TRBJ2-7, with D uncertain. V was pared by 4 bases and J by 5 bases, with 16 bases between. CDR1 is SGDLS and CDR2 is YYNGEE in the germline V gene. The CDR3 is made up of 14 amino acids. Here the CDR3 reads CASSPRILWNEQYF. The CDR3 DNA is TGTGCCAGCAGCCCTCGGATCTTATGGAACGAGCAGTACTTC.

The chain employs TRBV7-2 and TRBJ2-1, with D possibly TRBD2 on 6 matching bases. CDR3 size: 15 residues. Germline lookup yields CDR1 SGHTA and CDR2 FQGNSA. Between the trimmed V and J ends, which lost 0 bases and 9 bases, there was a span of 15 bases. Written as DNA, the CDR3 is TGTGCCAGCAGCTTAGCGTTGGGAGGCACCGTTGAGCAGTTCTTC. Translation: CASSLALGGTVEQFF.

This chain joins TRBV6-1 and TRBJ2-5; D might be TRBD1 (5 bases). Germline CDR1 is MNHNS and CDR2 is SASEGT. The V end lost 5 bases, the J end lost 2 bases, and 15 bases lay between the germline ends. CDR3 length: 15 amino acids. For the CDR3, the DNA is TGTGCCAGCAGTACCCACCAGACAGTTCAAGAGACCCAGTACTTC. Its protein is CASSTHQTVQETQYF.

This rearrangement joins TRBV9 to TRBJ1-2, with a tentative D call TRBD1 (5 bases). The CDR3 contains 16 residues. Per the germline V gene, CDR1 is SGDLS and CDR2 is YYNGEE. Trimming took off 0 bases at V and 4 bases at J, with 16 bases between the two ends. The CDR3: CASSVGRSGYGYGYTF. DNA for the CDR3: TGTGCCAGCAGCGTAGGACGATCAGGGTACGGCTATGGCTACACCTTC.

The V and J genes are TRBV27 and TRBJ2-7, with D possibly being TRBD2 (5 bases). CDR3 length equals 16 residues. Germline V gene lookup returns CDR1 MNHEY and CDR2 SMNVEV (reference sequence). The V and J ends lost 2 bases and 7 bases respectively, with 21 bases between them. DNA of the CDR3: TGTGCCAGCAGTTTAATCGTCCCCATCCCTTCGGGGGAGCAGTACTTC. Translating gives CASSLIVPIPSGEQYF.

This rearrangement joins TRBV7-8 to TRBJ2-3; D gene uncertain. The germline V gene encodes CDR1 SGHVS and CDR2 FQNEAQ. The V gene lost 3 bases and the J gene lost 0 bases, with 16 bases spanning the gap. CDR3 length: 17 amino acids. The CDR3 region is CASSFGFSGPSTDTQYF. The CDR3 nucleotides are TGTGCCAGCAGCTTCGGATTTAGTGGCCCAAGCACAGATACGCAGTATTTT.

This chain links TRBV28 with TRBJ1-2, with TRBD1 identical over 7 bases. Germline V gene lookup returns CDR1 MDHEN and CDR2 SYDVKM. The CDR3 runs to 14 residues. V lost 5 bases and J lost 4; bases outside the gene matches: 7. In nucleotides, the CDR3 is TGTGCCAGCAGTCATGCCGGGACAGCCTATGGCTACACCTTC. It translates to CASSHAGTAYGYTF.

The J gene is TRBJ1-1, the V gene TRBV29-1; D ambiguous. The V end lost 4 bases, the J end lost 4 bases, and 10 bases lay between the germline ends. Germline assignment: CDR1 SQVTM and CDR2 ANQGSEA. The CDR3 length is 12 residues. CDR3: CSVVAGGTEAFF. As DNA, the CDR3 is TGCAGCGTTGTGGCGGGCGGCACTGAAGCTTTCTTT.

This sequence joins TRBV28 and TRBJ2-7; D ambiguous. V dropped 3 bases and J dropped 2 bases, with 11 bases sitting between them. The CDR3 totals 14 residues. The germline V gene encodes CDR1 MDHEN and CDR2 SYDVKM. In nucleotides, the CDR3 is TGTGCCAGCAGTTTCAGCCCTGCCACCTACGAGCAGTACTTC. The encoded protein is CASSFSPATYEQYF.

The chain joins TRBV7-9 to TRBJ2-5; 10 bases align to TRBD1. The V gene end was trimmed by 10 bases and the J gene end by 5 bases; junction bases not matched to a gene: 22. The CDR3 runs to 18 residues. Germline CDR1 reads SEHNR; CDR2 reads FQNEAQ (reference sequence). This chain's CDR3 is CAMGTGDPTRMPSETQYF. In DNA, the CDR3 is TGTGCCATGGGGACAGGGGATCCGACTAGAATGCCGTCGGAGACCCAGTACTTC. Supplemented by reference TRBV7-9 and TRBJ2-5, the full variable domain reads DTGVSQNPRHKITKRGQNVTFRCDPISEHNRLYWYRQTLGQGPEFLTYFQNEAQLEKSRLLSDRFSAERPKGSFSTLEIQRTEQGDSAMYLCAMGTGDPTRMPSETQYFGPGTRLLVL.

The chain combines TRBV19 with TRBJ2-3; D is tentatively TRBD1 or TRBD2 (5 bases each). The germline V gene has CDR1 LNHDA and CDR2 SQIVND (reference sequence). The CDR3 consists of 15 residues. V gave up 3 bases and J gave up 3 bases, with 13 bases separating them. As DNA, the CDR3 is TGTGCCAGTAGTATGAGTCCCGAGGGGACAGATACGCAGTATTTT. It codes for CASSMSPEGTDTQYF.

Written as DNA, the CDR3 is TGTGCCACCAGCGGAGGACTTCCACCATCCTACGAGCAGTACTTC. Its translation is CATSGGLPPSYEQYF. The chain employs TRBV15 and TRBJ2-7; maybe TRBD2 (5 bases). Germline CDR1 reads LNHNV; CDR2 reads YYDKDF (reference sequence). The CDR3 consists of 15 residues. With 5 bases removed from V and 1 base from J, the gap between germline ends came to 15 bases.